The following is a TCR beta chain sequence with its context. MiXCR, applied by TCRdb to the RT-PCR reads, yields one record per CDR3 protein. The sample records 920,000 or so distinct CDR3 sequences, 15% to 20% being singletons. The V gene's germline CDR1 is SNHLY and CDR2 FYNNEI. The CDR3 sequence is 12 residues long. V shed 7 bases and J shed 6 bases, with 12 bases lying between them. This sample is drawn from a study of patients and donors after allogeneic stem cell transplantation. V is TRBV2 and J is TRBJ1-2; D unclear. Sequencing used blood, either unsorted or a sorted T cell fraction (not recorded which). This TCR was sampled from a human donor who was either an allogeneic HSCT recipient or a stem cell or donor lymphocyte infusion donor (not recorded which). It is not recorded whose cells these are; they may come from a transplant donor. CDR3 sequence reads: CASKRVGDGYTF. As DNA, the CDR3 is TGTGCCAGCAAGAGGGTGGGAGATGGCTACACCTTC.